The rows below give T cell receptor beta chains drawn from one sample of a study of blood T cell repertoires in COVID-19. The data were produced by immunoSEQ multiplex PCR, yet TCRdb's version contains in-frame clones alone and is incomplete. The sample lists 70,000 to 90,000 clones, approximately 79% seen once, with about 2.5% in the top ten. The specimen sequenced was peripheral blood. These receptors all come from a human donor with acute or convalescent COVID-19. The donor label of this sample is uncertain. Both conserved end residues are part of each CDR3. Fields, in order: J gene, D gene, V gene, clone size, CDR3 protein, CDR3 DNA. The D gene is left open where the match is weak. Clone size is stated in some rows and not others, as once, few, many or a class when expanded.

TRBJ1-4,TRBD1,TRBV6-5,NA,CASTRTGNIEKLFF,TGTGCCAGCACTAGGACAGGGAATATTGAAAAACTGTTTTTT
TRBJ1-6,NA,TRBV12-3/TRBV12-4,NA,CASSLDGGQLPHF,TGTGCCAGCAGTTTAGACGGAGGACAGCTTCCCCACTTT
TRBJ1-5,NA,TRBV2,NA,CASSSTNSNQPQHF,TGTGCCAGCAGTAGCACGAATAGCAATCAGCCCCAGCATTTT
TRBJ1-4,NA,TRBV6-5,NA,CASSYSGGSDEKLFF,TGTGCCAGCAGTTACTCGGGGGGGTCAGATGAAAAACTGTTTTTT
TRBJ2-1,TRBD2,TRBV6-2/TRBV6-3,NA,CASSYLAGMGNEQFF,TGTGCCAGCAGTTACTTAGCGGGAATGGGGAATGAGCAGTTCTTC
TRBJ2-1,NA,TRBV5-1,few,CASSSGGQGYEQFF,TGCGCCAGCAGCTCTGGCGGCCAAGGCTATGAGCAGTTCTTC
TRBJ2-1,NA,TRBV5-1,NA,CASTYDYSSYNEQFF,TGCGCCAGCACTTACGACTATAGCTCCTACAATGAGCAGTTCTTC
TRBJ2-1,NA,TRBV6-4,NA,CASSAGVGSYNEQFF,TGTGCCAGCAGTGCGGGGGTAGGGTCCTACAATGAGCAGTTCTTC
TRBJ2-7,NA,TRBV2,few,CASSHTGPPSYEQYF,TGTGCCAGCAGCCATACAGGGCCCCCCTCCTACGAGCAGTACTTC
TRBJ2-3,TRBD2,TRBV5-6,NA,CASRPRLAYTDTQYF,TGTGCCAGCAGGCCCAGACTAGCGTACACAGATACGCAGTATTTT
TRBJ2-5,TRBD2,TRBV30,NA,CAVVRIAGEQTQYF,TGTGCCGTGGTTCGAATAGCGGGAGAACAGACCCAGTACTTC
TRBJ2-3,TRBD2,TRBV24-1,NA,CATSGTSGGAETDTQYF,TGTGCCACCAGTGGGACTAGCGGGGGGGCGGAAACAGATACGCAGTATTTT
TRBJ2-7,NA,TRBV28,once,CATTPWGGTYEQYF,TGTGCCACCACTCCGTGGGGCGGAACCTACGAGCAGTACTTC
TRBJ1-5,NA,TRBV7-9,few,CASSLWRGAINQPQHF,TGTGCCAGCAGCTTATGGCGGGGGGCGATCAATCAGCCCCAGCATTTT
TRBJ2-1,TRBD2,TRBV7-3,few,CASSPGLVSNEQFF,TGTGCCAGCAGCCCCGGACTAGTTTCCAATGAGCAGTTCTTC
TRBJ1-1,NA,TRBV2,NA,CASSGYRAQGTEAFF,TGTGCCAGCAGTGGGTACAGGGCCCAGGGGACTGAAGCTTTCTTT
TRBJ2-7,NA,TRBV5-1,NA,CASTPVGDSYEQYF,TGCGCCAGCACCCCGGTAGGGGACTCCTACGAGCAGTACTTC
TRBJ2-5,TRBD2,TRBV2,once,CASRTSDSRETQYF,TGTGCCAGCCGGACTAGCGATTCTCGGGAGACCCAGTACTTC
TRBJ2-1,NA,TRBV7-8,NA,CASSTQGSEGNEQFF,TGTGCCAGCAGCACCCAGGGGAGCGAGGGCAATGAGCAGTTCTTC
TRBJ2-4,TRBD1,TRBV19,NA,CASSMPQQGEAKNIQYF,TGTGCCAGTAGTATGCCCCAACAGGGGGAAGCCAAAAACATTCAGTACTTC
TRBJ1-2,NA,TRBV27,many,CASSSRGVSGYTF,TGTGCCAGCAGTTCCAGGGGAGTCTCTGGCTACACCTTC
TRBJ2-7,TRBD2,TRBV5-4,NA,CASSKTSDSSYEQYF,TGTGCCAGCAGCAAGACTAGCGATAGCTCCTACGAGCAGTACTTC
TRBJ2-7,TRBD1,TRBV24-1,few,CATSDPGQGASYEQYF,TGTGCCACCAGTGACCCGGGACAGGGGGCCTCCTACGAGCAGTACTTC
TRBJ1-1,NA,TRBV2,NA,CASILEAEAFF,TGTGCCAGTATTTTGGAGGCAGAAGCTTTCTTT
TRBJ2-7,NA,TRBV2,NA,CAIQRAYEQYF,TGTGCCATTCAGAGGGCTTACGAGCAGTACTTC